The entry that follows covers one T cell receptor (beta chain) sequence. Looked up from germline, CDR1 is KGHSH and CDR2 is LQKENI. Deletions cut 1 base from V and 7 bases from J, with 14 bases between. The CDR3 is made up of 15 amino acids. The data derive from a study of blood T cell repertoires in COVID-19. At the level of the study: Sources were T cells, B-cell-depleted T cells, or PBMCs; the material itself was cDNA or gDNA.

Per the study methods: Estimates of nucleated cell counts were drawn from the amplification of reference gene primers. Sequencing was performed with immunoSEQ multiplex PCR; in TCRdb, only in-frame clones are kept and a portion is missing. V and J calls and clone size are given by that table; D and trimming were obtained from the DNA. Of about 140,000 clones listed, approximately 80% are singletons. Sequencing input: peripheral blood. This receptor was taken from an older woman with acute or convalescent COVID-19. The genes are TRBV18 and TRBJ2-1, with D maybe TRBD2 (7 bases). CDR3 amino acids: CASSPRIGGANEQFF. Here the CDR3 DNA reads TGTGCCAGCTCACCACGTATAGGGGGGGCTAATGAGCAGTTCTTC.